The rows below give T cell receptor beta chains drawn from one sample of a study of blood T cell repertoires in COVID-19. Assay used: immunoSEQ multiplex PCR; TCRdb lists only in-frame clones, some missing. The sample lists around 220,000 clones; less than 90% were seen once. What was sequenced was peripheral blood. These receptors were obtained from a man aged 35-49 years with active or convalescent COVID-19. The CDR3 runs from the conserved cysteine through the conserved F or W. Each record gives: V gene, clone size, J gene, D gene, CDR3 protein, CDR3 DNA. A D gene is named only where the DNA matches it firmly. Clone size appears in some rows only: once, few, many, or a class for an expanded clone.

TRBV9	-	TRBJ2-7	TRBD2	CASSPSGGPSREQYF	TGTGCCAGCAGCCCAAGCGGGGGACCCTCTAGAGAGCAGTACTTC
TRBV28	-	TRBJ1-3	-	CASSLWVGGTSGNTIYF	TGTGCCAGCAGTTTATGGGTAGGGGGAACCTCTGGAAACACCATATATTTT
TRBV19	-	TRBJ2-1	TRBD2	CASTHYGTSGYNEQFF	TGTGCCAGTACCCATTACGGGACTAGCGGCTACAATGAGCAGTTCTTC
TRBV4-1	-	TRBJ2-1	TRBD2	CASSPTSGGAVEQFF	TGCGCCAGCAGCCCCACTAGCGGGGGGGCGGTTGAGCAGTTCTTC
TRBV7-9	-	TRBJ2-7	-	CASSPGQLIYEQYF	TGTGCCAGCAGCCCTGGACAGCTGATCTACGAGCAGTACTTC
TRBV29-1	-	TRBJ1-1	-	CSVGGRANTEAFF	TGCAGCGTTGGGGGCAGGGCGAACACTGAAGCTTTCTTT
TRBV30	-	TRBJ1-6	-	CAWSVLGGGSPLHF	TGTGCCTGGAGTGTACTAGGAGGTGGATCACCCCTCCACTTT
TRBV5-1	-	TRBJ1-1	-	CASSPSGGTTEAFF	TGCGCCAGCAGCCCGTCGGGGGGCACCACTGAAGCTTTCTTT
TRBV10-1	-	TRBJ1-1	-	CASSEDIYTEAFF	TGCGCCAGCAGCGAAGACATTTACACTGAAGCTTTCTTT
TRBV10-2	-	TRBJ2-7	TRBD1	CASRPAGQGMGEQYF	TGCGCCAGCAGGCCCGCCGGACAGGGGATGGGCGAGCAGTACTTC
TRBV18	-	TRBJ1-1	-	CASSPGQRGMNTEAFF	TGTGCCAGCTCCCCCGGACAGCGAGGCATGAACACTGAAGCTTTCTTT
TRBV28	-	TRBJ2-2	-	CASSLGRAGAGELFF	TGTGCCAGCAGTTTGGGCAGGGCCGGAGCCGGGGAGCTGTTTTTT
TRBV7-8	-	TRBJ1-2	-	CASSFSTGLYGYTF	TGTGCCAGCAGCTTTTCCACAGGGCTATATGGCTACACCTTC
TRBV2	-	TRBJ2-7	-	CASSEQGKSHEQYF	TGTGCCAGCAGTGAACAGGGAAAGAGCCACGAGCAGTACTTC
TRBV12-3/TRBV12-4	-	TRBJ1-1	-	CASSFISNTEAFF	TGTGCCAGCAGTTTTATTTCCAACACTGAAGCTTTCTTT
TRBV6-6	-	TRBJ2-7	TRBD1	CASSHQVADRGYEQYF	TGTGCCAGCAGTCACCAGGTTGCGGACAGGGGCTACGAGCAGTACTTC
TRBV18	-	TRBJ1-5	TRBD1	CASSPIGQGGQPQHF	TGTGCCAGCTCACCTATCGGACAGGGCGGTCAGCCCCAGCATTTT
TRBV19	-	TRBJ1-2	-	CASSMWASNYGYTF	TGTGCCAGTAGTATGTGGGCCAGCAACTATGGCTACACCTTC
TRBV28	once	TRBJ1-2	-	CASSYSQGQRGYTF	TGTGCCAGCAGTTATTCCCAGGGGCAGAGAGGCTACACCTTC
TRBV6-5	few	TRBJ2-2	-	CASRVGRANTGELFF	TGTGCCAGCAGGGTCGGGAGAGCTAACACCGGGGAGCTGTTTTTT
TRBV7-2	-	TRBJ2-7	TRBD1	CASSLDRGYEQYF	TGTGCCAGCAGCTTAGACAGGGGCTACGAGCAGTACTTC
TRBV28	-	TRBJ1-2	-	CASSLTLDTYGYTF	TGTGCCAGCAGTTTAACCCTTGACACCTATGGCTACACCTTC
TRBV27	-	TRBJ1-5	-	CASSPVEIGQPQHF	TGTGCCAGCAGCCCTGTGGAGATCGGTCAGCCCCAGCATTTT
TRBV18	-	TRBJ2-2	-	CASSPVGTPNTGELFF	TGTGCCAGCTCCCCCGTAGGGACTCCGAACACCGGGGAGCTGTTTTTT
TRBV18	once	TRBJ2-1	-	CASSPPQVDNEQFF	TGTGCCAGCTCACCACCACAGGTAGACAATGAGCAGTTCTTC
TRBV5-1	-	TRBJ2-2	-	CASSLDGGTGELFF	TGCGCCAGCAGCCTGGACGGGGGAACCGGGGAGCTGTTTTTT
TRBV9	once	TRBJ2-1	TRBD2	CASSVGVQRGYNEQFF	TGTGCCAGCAGCGTAGGAGTCCAGCGGGGGTACAATGAGCAGTTCTTC
TRBV29-1	-	TRBJ2-7	-	CSVEPLSDRSYEQYF	TGCAGCGTTGAGCCCCTATCGGACAGATCCTACGAGCAGTACTTC
TRBV10-1	-	TRBJ2-1	-	CASSDPGYGSYNEQFF	TGCGCCAGCAGTGATCCCGGGTACGGATCCTACAATGAGCAGTTCTTC